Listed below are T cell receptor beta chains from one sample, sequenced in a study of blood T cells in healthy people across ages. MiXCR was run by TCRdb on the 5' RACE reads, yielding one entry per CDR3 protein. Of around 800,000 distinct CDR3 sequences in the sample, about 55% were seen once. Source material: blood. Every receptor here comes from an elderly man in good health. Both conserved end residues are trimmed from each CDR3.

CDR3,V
ASSSTDRSNIQY,TRBV7-9
ASSLVSTNEKLF,TRBV7-9
ASSQSNRYAY,TRBV14
ASSSGRGGYGYT,TRBV11-2
ASSQPSGGRTEAF,TRBV3-1
ASSPTRTASSGANVLT,TRBV18
ASSPGWAVNEQF,TRBV5-6
ASSSRQGTNEKLF,TRBV7-9
AWRTSGQHRYAY,TRBV30
ATSREGQSYEQY,TRBV15
ACHRETTEAF,TRBV6-1
ASSFSGTGGLQPQH,TRBV12-3/TRBV12-4
ASSFSSGSNNEQF,TRBV5-1
ASSPPGREYNEQF,TRBV7-3
ASGGGSDKNIQY,TRBV2
ASSVDTSGRELF,TRBV9
ASNTQGLYNEQF,TRBV5-5
ASSTWTSGNVKREQY,TRBV11-2
ASREDLRVYEQY,TRBV6-1
SAGHRGTGNEQF,TRBV20-1
ASSLTTTVATNEKLF,TRBV28
ATSRDREVYEQY,TRBV15
ASSIPGTPTYEQY,TRBV19
ASSLRTALGTNEKLF,TRBV27